What follows are 17 T cell receptor beta chains derived from one specimen sequenced in a study of T cell responses to AZD1222 COVID-19 vaccine. Measured with immunoSEQ multiplex PCR; TCRdb has only the in-frame clones, and not every one. The table includes more than 150,000 clones, 90% to 95% detected once. The material sequenced was peripheral blood, taken on day 0 of AZD1222 vaccination. These TCRs come from an adult in good health.

The rearrangement joins TRBV27 to TRBJ1-2; a weak D match, TRBD1 (5 bases). The germline gives CDR1 MNHEY, CDR2 SMNVEV (reference sequence). The ends were cut back, 10 bases at V and 6 bases at J, with 30 bases in the middle. The CDR3 sequence is 17 residues long. The CDR3 spells CATNPRTGDRVKDGYTF. CDR3 coding DNA: TGTGCCACCAATCCCCGGACGGGGGACCGTGTGAAGGATGGCTACACCTTC.

This rearrangement joins TRBV9 to TRBJ2-2; 8 positions match TRBD2. This CDR3 is 16 amino acids long. V shed 3 bases, J shed 0 bases, and the junction held 4 bases outside the gene matches. CDR1 SGDLS and CDR2 YYNGEE come from the germline V gene. CDR3 in amino acids: CASSGIAGPNTGELFF. The CDR3 DNA follows: TGTGCCAGCAGCGGAATAGCGGGACCGAACACCGGGGAGCTGTTTTTT.

The V gene is TRBV7-9, the J gene TRBJ2-3; no definite D call. The CDR3 contains 14 residues. V dropped 3 bases and J dropped 0 bases, with 7 bases sitting between them. Germline assignment: CDR1 SEHNR and CDR2 FQNEAQ (reference sequence). CDR3 sequence reads: CASSFEGSTDTQYF. Here the CDR3 DNA reads TGTGCCAGCAGCTTTGAAGGGAGCACAGATACGCAGTATTTT.

This clone was seen a single time. The chain is built from TRBV10-3 and TRBJ2-7; a possible D gene is TRBD1 (6 bases). CDR3 length equals 15 residues. With 2 bases removed from V and 5 bases from J, the gap between germline ends came to 16 bases. Germline V CDR1 and CDR2: ENHRY, SYGVKD. CDR3 sequence (DNA): TGTGCCATCAGTGAGACGCCGGACAGAGCGGACGAGCAGTACTTC. Translation gives CAISETPDRADEQYF.

As concerns this clone: A junction boundary mismatches the germline segment, possibly from a read error. The chain recombines TRBV4-1 with TRBJ2-7; D gene unclear. CDR3 size: 12 residues. Germline-derived CDR1 and CDR2 are MGHRA and YSYEKL. CDR3 sequence reads: CASSQPSHEQYF. The CDR3 coding sequence is TGCGCCAGCAGCCAACCCTCCCACGAGCAGTACTTC.

The chain combines TRBV11-2 with TRBJ2-5, with 7 bases lining up with TRBD1. Germline assignment: CDR1 SGHAT and CDR2 FQNNGV. V lost 6 bases, J lost 5 bases, and 18 bases stayed unmatched. The CDR3 contains 17 residues. In DNA, the CDR3 is TGTGCCAGCAGGTCAACGGGACAGCGACGTTGGACGGAGACCCAGTACTTC. This codes for CASRSTGQRRWTETQYF.

There are a few counts of this clone. The chain carries TRBV28 and TRBJ2-7; 7 bases align to TRBD1. CDR1 and CDR2 from the germline V gene are MDHEN and SYDVKM. The J segment lost 5 bases and the V segment lost 5 bases, leaving 9 bases of the junction unmatched. The CDR3 extends over 14 amino acids. The CDR3 reads CASSPGEGADEQYF. CDR3 bases: TGTGCCAGCAGTCCCGGTGAGGGGGCGGACGAGCAGTACTTC.

The rearrangement uses TRBV7-9 and TRBJ2-2; TRBD2 agrees at 7 bases. This CDR3 has 16 amino acids. V lost 3 bases to trimming and J lost 4 bases; unmatched junction nucleotides: 8. Germline CDR1 is SEHNR and CDR2 is FQNEAQ (reference sequence). The CDR3 DNA is TGTGCCAGCAGCTTGGTGCGGGAGCCCCCCACCGGGGAGCTGTTTTTT. This sequence encodes CASSLVREPPTGELFF.

The chain joins TRBV5-4 to TRBJ2-7, with D possibly matching TRBD1 (5 bases). The V end lost 4 bases, the J end lost 5 bases, and 13 bases lay between the germline ends. The CDR3 runs 13 residues. CDR1 is SGHNT, CDR2 YYREEE, per germline (reference sequence). The CDR3, as DNA: TGTGCCAGCAGCCCTGACAGTTTCCACGAGCAGTACTTC. Its protein is CASSPDSFHEQYF. Looking up the rest from reference TRBV5-4 and TRBJ2-7 gives the full variable domain: ETGVTQSPTHLIKTRGQQVTLRCSSQSGHNTVSWYQQALGQGPQFIFQYYREEENGRGNFPPRFSGLQFPNYSSELNVNALELDDSALYLCASSPDSFHEQYFGPGTRLTVT.

The rearrangement uses TRBV2 and TRBJ2-7, with TRBD2 identical over 8 bases. After removal of 6 bases from V and 4 bases from J, the junction contained 11 bases not matched to a gene. Germline CDR1 and CDR2: SNHLY and FYNNEI. The CDR3 is made up of 15 amino acids. The CDR3 sequence is CASRRGAGVNYEQYF. CDR3 nucleotide sequence: TGTGCCAGCAGGCGGGGAGCGGGAGTAAATTACGAGCAGTACTTC.

The chain employs TRBV5-1 and TRBJ1-4; no clear D gene. CDR1 SGHRS and CDR2 YFSETQ come from the germline V gene. The CDR3 has 16 residues. The V end was cut by 3 bases, the J end by 0 bases, with 12 bases between. CDR3 DNA: TGCGCCAGCAGCTACGTGGACGCTGCAACTAATGAAAAACTGTTTTTT. Protein product: CASSYVDAATNEKLFF.

The chain carries TRBV9 and TRBJ1-1, with a tentative D call TRBD1 (6 bases). The CDR3 covers 15 residues. Per the germline V gene, CDR1 is SGDLS and CDR2 is YYNGEE. The V gene lost 2 bases and the J gene lost 0 bases, with 11 bases spanning the gap. CDR3 amino acids: CASSVAGDMNTEAFF. In DNA, the CDR3 is TGTGCCAGCAGCGTCGCAGGGGACATGAACACTGAAGCTTTCTTT.

The chain carries TRBV7-3 and TRBJ2-1; D remains unclear. Trimming cost V 3 bases and J 1 base, with 13 bases left between them. CDR3 length: 16 amino acids. Germline loops: CDR1 SGHTA, CDR2 FQGTGA. DNA of the CDR3: TGTGCCAGCAGCTTCGGCGCGTTAAGGTCCTACAATGAGCAGTTCTTC. Encoded protein: CASSFGALRSYNEQFF. Supplemented by reference TRBV7-3 and TRBJ2-1, the full variable domain reads GAGVSQTPSNKVTEKGKYVELRCDPISGHTALYWYRQSLGQGPEFLIYFQGTGAADDSGLPNDRFFAVRPEGSVSTLKIQRTERGDSAVYLCASSFGALRSYNEQFFGPGTRLTVL.

V and J are TRBV28 and TRBJ2-7; D gene uncertain. CDR1 is MDHEN and CDR2 is SYDVKM in the germline V gene. The CDR3 has 14 residues. Trimming pared 4 bases from V and 3 bases from J, leaving 13 bases between. In DNA, the CDR3 is TGTGCCAGCAGTTCCCCAGAAGGGCTCTACGAGCAGTACTTC. Its translation: CASSSPEGLYEQYF.

This rearrangement joins TRBV11-1 to TRBJ1-1; D is unclear. The germline gives CDR1 SGHAT, CDR2 FQDESV (reference sequence). The V end lost 2 bases, the J end lost 0 bases, and 10 bases lay between the germline ends. CDR3 length: 15 amino acids. CDR3 in DNA: TGTGCCAGCAGCTTAAATGTCGGTATGAACACTGAAGCTTTCTTT. Protein sequence: CASSLNVGMNTEAFF.

The rearrangement uses TRBV7-2 and TRBJ2-5, with 9 bases aligning to TRBD2. The V and J ends lost 5 bases and 4 bases, in that order; junction bases with no gene match: 11. This CDR3 spans 16 amino acids. In germline, CDR1 is SGHTA, CDR2 FQGNSA. CDR3 loop: CASSPDLTSGLETQYF. The CDR3 DNA is TGTGCCAGCAGCCCGGACCTGACTAGCGGCCTAGAGACCCAGTACTTC.

This clone turned up a few times. The rearrangement links TRBV5-6 to TRBJ1-2, with no clear D. CDR1 and CDR2 (germline): SGHDT, YYEEEE. CDR3 size: 12 residues. V was shortened by 1 base and J by 8 bases, with 9 bases between the two germline ends. The CDR3 DNA is TGTGCCAGCAGCTTGTCAGGTGGCGGCTACACCTTC. This gives the protein CASSLSGGGYTF.